The entry below gives a single T cell receptor (beta chain) sequence along with its context. Its antigen is currently unknown. After removal of 0 bases from V and 1 base from J, the junction contained 7 bases not matched to a gene. CDR1 is SGHAT and CDR2 is FQDESV in the germline V gene (reference sequence). CDR3 length: 19 residues. This sample was taken from a study of CD4+ T cells in melanoma. Findings and limits, study-wide: CD8+ T cell, macrophage and B cell function reportedly correlated with neoantigen-specific CD4+ T cells. Neoantigen-specific CD4+ T cells in melanoma reportedly had diverse differentiation states.

Sequencing used immunoSEQ multiplex PCR; TCRdb keeps in-frame clones, though not all of them. The top ten hold roughly a tenth of the sample, which has 13,000 or so clones, roughly two thirds seen once. The material sequenced was cells from a culture (not recorded whether cultured in vitro). This rearrangement joins TRBV11-1 to TRBJ2-3; 13 nucleotides match TRBD2. The clonotype comes from a human donor with melanoma. The CDR3, as DNA: TGTGCCAGCAGCTTAGCGAAGTTCGGGACTAGCGGGGGCACAGATACGCAGTATTTT. It encodes CASSLAKFGTSGGTDTQYF. The whole variable domain, filled in from reference TRBV11-1 and TRBJ2-3, reads EAEVAQSPRYKITEKSQAVAFWCDPISGHATLYWYRQILGQGPELLVQFQDESVVDDSQLPKDRFSAERLKGVDSTLKIQPAELGDSAMYLCASSLAKFGTSGGTDTQYFGPGTRLTVL.